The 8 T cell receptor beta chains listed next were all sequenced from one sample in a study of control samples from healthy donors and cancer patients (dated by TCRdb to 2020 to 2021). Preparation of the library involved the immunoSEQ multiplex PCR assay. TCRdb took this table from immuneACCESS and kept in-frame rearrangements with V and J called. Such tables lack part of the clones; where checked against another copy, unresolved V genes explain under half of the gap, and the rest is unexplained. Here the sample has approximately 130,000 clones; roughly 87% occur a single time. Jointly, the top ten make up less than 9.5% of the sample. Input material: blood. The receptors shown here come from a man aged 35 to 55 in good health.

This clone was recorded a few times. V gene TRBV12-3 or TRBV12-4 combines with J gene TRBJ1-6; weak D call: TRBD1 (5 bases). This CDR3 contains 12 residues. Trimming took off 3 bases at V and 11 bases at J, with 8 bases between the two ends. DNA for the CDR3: TGTGCCAGCAGTTTTGAGGGGACACCCCTCCACTTT. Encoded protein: CASSFEGTPLHF.

CDR3 residues: CASSIRTGLETGELFF. CDR3 DNA: TGTGCCAGCAGCATACGAACGGGACTAGAGACCGGGGAGCTGTTTTTT. The rearrangement joins TRBV7-9 to TRBJ2-2; TRBD2 matches at 8 bases. CDR3 size: 16 residues. V was pared by 5 bases and J by 5 bases, with 10 bases of the junction left unmatched. Germline CDR1 SEHNR, CDR2 FQNEAQ (reference sequence). The whole variable domain, remainder taken from reference TRBV7-9 and TRBJ2-2, is DTGVSQNPRHKITKRGQNVTFRCDPISEHNRLYWYRQTLGQGPEFLTYFQNEAQLEKSRLLSDRFSAERPKGSFSTLEIQRTEQGDSAMYLCASSIRTGLETGELFFGEGSRLTVL.

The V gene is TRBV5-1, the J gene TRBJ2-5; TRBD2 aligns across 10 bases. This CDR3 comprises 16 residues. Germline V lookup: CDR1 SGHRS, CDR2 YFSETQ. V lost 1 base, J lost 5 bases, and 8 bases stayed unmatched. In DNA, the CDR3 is TGCGCCAGCAGCTTGACAGAGCGGGGGGGCCGTGAGACCCAGTACTTC. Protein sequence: CASSLTERGGRETQYF.

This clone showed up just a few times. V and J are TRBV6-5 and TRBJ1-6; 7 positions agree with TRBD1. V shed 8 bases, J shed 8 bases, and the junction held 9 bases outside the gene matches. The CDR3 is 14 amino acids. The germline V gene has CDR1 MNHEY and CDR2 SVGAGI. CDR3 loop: CASRLGDRDSPLHF. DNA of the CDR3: TGTGCCAGCCGCCTGGGGGACAGAGATTCACCCCTCCACTTT.

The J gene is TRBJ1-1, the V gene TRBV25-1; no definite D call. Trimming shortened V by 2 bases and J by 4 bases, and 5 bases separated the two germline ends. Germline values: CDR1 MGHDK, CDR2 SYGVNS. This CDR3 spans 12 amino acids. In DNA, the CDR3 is TGTGCCAGCAGTGAACAAGGCACTGAAGCTTTCTTT. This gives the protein CASSEQGTEAFF.

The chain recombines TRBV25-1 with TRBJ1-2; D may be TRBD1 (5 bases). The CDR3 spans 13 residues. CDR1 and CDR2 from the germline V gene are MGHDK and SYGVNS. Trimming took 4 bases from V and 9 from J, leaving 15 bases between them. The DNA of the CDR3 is TGTGCCAGCAGTGGGCAGGGCTATCAAAGCTACACCTTC. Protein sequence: CASSGQGYQSYTF.

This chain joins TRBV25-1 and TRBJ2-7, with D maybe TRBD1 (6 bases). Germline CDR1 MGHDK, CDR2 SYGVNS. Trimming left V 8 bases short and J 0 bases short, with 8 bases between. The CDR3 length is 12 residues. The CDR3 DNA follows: TGTGCCAGCGGACAGTACTCCTACGAGCAGTACTTC. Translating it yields CASGQYSYEQYF.

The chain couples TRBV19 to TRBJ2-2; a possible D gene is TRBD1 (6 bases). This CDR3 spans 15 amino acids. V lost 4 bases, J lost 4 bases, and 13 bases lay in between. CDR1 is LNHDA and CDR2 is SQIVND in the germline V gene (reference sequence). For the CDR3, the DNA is TGTGCCAGTAGTAAACCGGGACACCTCACCGGGGAGCTGTTTTTT. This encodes CASSKPGHLTGELFF.